This T cell receptor (beta chain) was sequenced in a study of CD4 and CD8 cells across lung adenocarcinoma regions. The patients had localized lung adenocarcinoma, a non-small cell subtype. This clonotype was detected many times. TCRdb recomputed calls from the PCR reads with MiXCR, one row per CDR3 protein. The data hold about 8,400 distinct CDR3 sequences, with roughly three fifths observed a single time. Trimming cost V 7 bases and J 6 bases, with 25 bases left between them. This CDR3 region has 17 residues. In germline, CDR1 is MNHEY, CDR2 SMNVEV (reference sequence). J is TRBJ2-1 and V is TRBV27, with D perhaps assigned TRBD1 or TRBD2 (5 bases each). The sample comprised CD4+ T cells from the center of a lung tumor. This clonotype was obtained from a female donor with lung adenocarcinoma. The CD4 and CD8 labels of this study may be unreliable. Here the CDR3 reads CASTPSWDLMSLNEQFF. CDR3 coding DNA: TGTGCCAGCACCCCTTCGTGGGACCTAATGTCTCTCAATGAGCAGTTCTTC.